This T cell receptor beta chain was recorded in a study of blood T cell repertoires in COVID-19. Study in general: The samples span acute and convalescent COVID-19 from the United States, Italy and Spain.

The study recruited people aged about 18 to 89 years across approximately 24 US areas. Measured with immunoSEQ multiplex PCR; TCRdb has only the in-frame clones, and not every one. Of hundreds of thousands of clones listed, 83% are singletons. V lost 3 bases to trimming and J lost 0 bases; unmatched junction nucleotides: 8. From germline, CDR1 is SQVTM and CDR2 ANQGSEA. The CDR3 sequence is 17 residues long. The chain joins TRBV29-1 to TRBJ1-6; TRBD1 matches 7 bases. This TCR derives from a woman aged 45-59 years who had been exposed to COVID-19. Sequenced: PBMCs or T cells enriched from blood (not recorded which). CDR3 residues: CSVEGGQVSSYNSPLHF. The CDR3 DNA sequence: TGCAGCGTTGAGGGAGGACAGGTAAGCTCCTATAATTCACCCCTCCACTTT.